This T cell receptor beta chain was obtained from a study of T cell changes during pregnancy in multiple sclerosis. After removal of 5 bases from V and 5 bases from J, the junction contained 7 bases not matched to a gene. The germline gives CDR1 SGDLS, CDR2 YYNGEE. The CDR3 is 15 residues long. Sequencing used immunoSEQ multiplex PCR; TCRdb keeps in-frame clones, though not all of them. The table records roughly 42,000 clones, about 88% of them present only once. Sequenced material: CD4+ T cells from peripheral blood mononuclear cells, taken in the second trimester of pregnancy. The rearrangement joins TRBV9 to TRBJ2-1; 10 bases align to TRBD2. This TCR derives from a female donor with multiple sclerosis, enrolled in a pregnancy study. The CDR3 is CASSVLAGSNNEQFF. The DNA of the CDR3 is TGTGCCAGCAGTGTACTAGCGGGGTCGAACAATGAGCAGTTCTTC.